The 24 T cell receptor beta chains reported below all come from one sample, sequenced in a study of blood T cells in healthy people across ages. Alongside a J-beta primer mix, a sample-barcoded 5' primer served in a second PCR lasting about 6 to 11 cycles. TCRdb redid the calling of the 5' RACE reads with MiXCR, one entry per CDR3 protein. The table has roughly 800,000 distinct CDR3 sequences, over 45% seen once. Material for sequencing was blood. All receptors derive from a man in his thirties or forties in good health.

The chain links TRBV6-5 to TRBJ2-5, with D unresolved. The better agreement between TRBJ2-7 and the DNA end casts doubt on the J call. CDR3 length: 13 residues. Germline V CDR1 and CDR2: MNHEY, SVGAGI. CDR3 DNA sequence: TGTGCCAGCAAGGGCCACGTCGCTTACGAGCAGTACTTC. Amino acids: CASKGHVAYEQYF.

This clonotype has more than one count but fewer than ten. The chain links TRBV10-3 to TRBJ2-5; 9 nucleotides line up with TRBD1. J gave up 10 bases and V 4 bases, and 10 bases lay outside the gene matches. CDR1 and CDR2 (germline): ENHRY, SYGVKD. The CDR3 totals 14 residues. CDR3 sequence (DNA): TGTGCCATCAGTGCCGACAGGGGGGGCTTCGACCAGTACTTC. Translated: CAISADRGGFDQYF.

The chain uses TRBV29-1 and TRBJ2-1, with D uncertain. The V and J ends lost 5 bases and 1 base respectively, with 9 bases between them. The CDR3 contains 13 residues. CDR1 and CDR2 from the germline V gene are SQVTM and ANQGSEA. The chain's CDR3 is CSVSVESYNEQFF. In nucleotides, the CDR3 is TGCAGCGTTTCGGTGGAATCCTACAATGAGCAGTTCTTC.

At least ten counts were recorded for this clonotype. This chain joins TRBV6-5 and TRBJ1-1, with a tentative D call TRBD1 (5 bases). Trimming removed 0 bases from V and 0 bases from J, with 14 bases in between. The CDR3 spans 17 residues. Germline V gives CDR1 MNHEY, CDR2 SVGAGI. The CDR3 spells CASSYSRVGGMNTEAFF. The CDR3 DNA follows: TGTGCCAGCAGTTACTCTCGCGTTGGGGGTATGAACACTGAAGCTTTCTTT.

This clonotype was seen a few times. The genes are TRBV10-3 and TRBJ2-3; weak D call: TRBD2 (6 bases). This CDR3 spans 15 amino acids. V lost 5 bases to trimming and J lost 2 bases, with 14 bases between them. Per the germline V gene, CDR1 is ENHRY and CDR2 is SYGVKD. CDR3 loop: CAISRSGSNTDTQYF. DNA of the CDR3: TGTGCCATCAGTAGAAGCGGGTCGAACACAGATACGCAGTATTTT.

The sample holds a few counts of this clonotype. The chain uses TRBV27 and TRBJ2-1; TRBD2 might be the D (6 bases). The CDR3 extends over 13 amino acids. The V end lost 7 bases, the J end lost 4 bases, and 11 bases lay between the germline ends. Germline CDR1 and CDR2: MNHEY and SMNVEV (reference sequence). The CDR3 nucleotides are TGTGCCAGCACCGCGGGACTTTACAATGAGCAGTTCTTC. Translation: CASTAGLYNEQFF.

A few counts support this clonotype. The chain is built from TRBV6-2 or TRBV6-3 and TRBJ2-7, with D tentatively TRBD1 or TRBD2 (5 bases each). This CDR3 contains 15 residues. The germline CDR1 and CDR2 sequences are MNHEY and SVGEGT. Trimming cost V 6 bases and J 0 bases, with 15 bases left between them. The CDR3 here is CASSYRDAPSYEQYF. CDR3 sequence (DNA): TGTGCCAGCAGCTACCGGGACGCCCCCTCCTACGAGCAGTACTTC.

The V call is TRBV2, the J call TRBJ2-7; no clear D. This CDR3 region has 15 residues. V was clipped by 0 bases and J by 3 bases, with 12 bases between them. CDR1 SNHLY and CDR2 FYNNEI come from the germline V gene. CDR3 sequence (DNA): TGTGCCAGCAGTGAAGCCCTAGGATCTTTCTACGAGCAGTACTTC. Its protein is CASSEALGSFYEQYF.

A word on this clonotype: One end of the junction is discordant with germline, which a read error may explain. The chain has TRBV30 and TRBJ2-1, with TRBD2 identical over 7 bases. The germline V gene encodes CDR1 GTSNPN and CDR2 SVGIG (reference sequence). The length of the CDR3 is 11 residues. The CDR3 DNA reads TGTGCCGGGAGTGTGGGAGGGCCGCGGTTCTTC. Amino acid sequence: CAGSVGGPRFF.

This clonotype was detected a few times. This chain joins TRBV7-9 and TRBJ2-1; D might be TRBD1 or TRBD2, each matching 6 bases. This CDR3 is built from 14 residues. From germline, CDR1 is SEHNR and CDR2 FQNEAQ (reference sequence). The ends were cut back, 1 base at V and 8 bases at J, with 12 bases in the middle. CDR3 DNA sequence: TGTGCCAGCAGCTTAGTGGGGGCTAGCGATGAGCAGTTCTTC. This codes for CASSLVGASDEQFF.

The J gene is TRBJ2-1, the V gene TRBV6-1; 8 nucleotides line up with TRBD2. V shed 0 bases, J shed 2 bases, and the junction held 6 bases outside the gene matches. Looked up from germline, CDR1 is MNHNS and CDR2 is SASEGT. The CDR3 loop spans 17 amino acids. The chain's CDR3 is CASSEAFRAGAYNEQFF. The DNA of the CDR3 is TGTGCCAGCAGTGAAGCGTTTAGAGCGGGAGCCTACAATGAGCAGTTCTTC.

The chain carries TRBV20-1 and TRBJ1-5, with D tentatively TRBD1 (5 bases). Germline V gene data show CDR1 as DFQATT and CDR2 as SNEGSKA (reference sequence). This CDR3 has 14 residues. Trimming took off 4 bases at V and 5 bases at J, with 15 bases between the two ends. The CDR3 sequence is CSATEGTFDQPQHF. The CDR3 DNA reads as TGCAGTGCTACTGAGGGGACCTTTGATCAGCCCCAGCATTTT.

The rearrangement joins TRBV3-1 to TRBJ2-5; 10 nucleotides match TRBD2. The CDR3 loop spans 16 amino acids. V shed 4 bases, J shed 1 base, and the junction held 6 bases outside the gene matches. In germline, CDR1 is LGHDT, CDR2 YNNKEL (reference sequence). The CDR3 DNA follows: TGTGCCAGCAGCCCACATAGCGGGGGGATCCAAGAGACCCAGTACTTC. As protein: CASSPHSGGIQETQYF.

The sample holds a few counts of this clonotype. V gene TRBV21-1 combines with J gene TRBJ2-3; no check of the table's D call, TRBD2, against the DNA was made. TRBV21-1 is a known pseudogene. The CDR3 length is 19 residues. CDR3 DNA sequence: TGTGCCAGCAGCAAAGCGCGTCTAGCGGGAGCCGTTAGCACAGATACGCAGTATTTT. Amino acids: CASSKARLAGAVSTDTQYF.

CDR3 loop: CASSNRARGANVLTF. The CDR3 DNA sequence: TGTGCCAGCAGCAATAGGGCGAGAGGGGCCAACGTCCTGACTTTC. V usage is TRBV2 and J usage is TRBJ2-6, with no clear D. The CDR3 sequence is 15 residues long. Between the trimmed V and J ends, which lost 6 bases and 4 bases, there was a span of 13 bases. The germline V gene encodes CDR1 SNHLY and CDR2 FYNNEI.

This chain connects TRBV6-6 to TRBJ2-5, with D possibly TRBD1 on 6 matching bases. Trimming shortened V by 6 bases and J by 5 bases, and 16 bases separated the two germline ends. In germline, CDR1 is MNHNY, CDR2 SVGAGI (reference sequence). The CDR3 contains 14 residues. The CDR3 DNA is TGTGCCAGCAGGCCTAACAGGGATTTGGAGACCCAGTACTTC. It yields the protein CASRPNRDLETQYF.

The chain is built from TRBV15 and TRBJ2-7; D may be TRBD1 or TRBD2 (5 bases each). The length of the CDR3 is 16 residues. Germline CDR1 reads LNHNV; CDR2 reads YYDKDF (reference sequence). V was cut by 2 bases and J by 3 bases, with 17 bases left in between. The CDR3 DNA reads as TGTGCCACCAGCAGACCACCAGGGACCTCCTTCTACGAGCAGTACTTC. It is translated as CATSRPPGTSFYEQYF.

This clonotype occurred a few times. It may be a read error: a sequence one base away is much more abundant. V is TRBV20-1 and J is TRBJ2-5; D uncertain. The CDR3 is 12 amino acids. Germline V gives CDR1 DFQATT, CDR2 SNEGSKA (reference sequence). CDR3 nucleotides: TGCAGGGCCGCCACCGACGAGGAGACCCAGTACTTC. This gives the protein CRAATDEETQYF.

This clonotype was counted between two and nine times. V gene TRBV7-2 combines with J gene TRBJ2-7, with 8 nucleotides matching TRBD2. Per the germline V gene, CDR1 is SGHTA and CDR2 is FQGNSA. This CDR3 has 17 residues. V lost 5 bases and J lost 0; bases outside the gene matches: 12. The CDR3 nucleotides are TGTGCCAGCAGCAAAAAAATCTCCGGGACTAGCTCCTACGAGCAGTACTTC. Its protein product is CASSKKISGTSSYEQYF.

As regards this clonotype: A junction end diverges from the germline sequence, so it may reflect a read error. In nucleotides, the CDR3 is TGTACCAGCAGTTACTCGATTTCAGATGCGAAAGGGATGAACACTGAAGCTTTCTTT. Amino acid sequence: CTSSYSISDAKGMNTEAFF. This chain connects TRBV6-2 or TRBV6-3 to TRBJ1-1; no firm D call. Germline CDR1 MNHEY, CDR2 SVGEGT. The CDR3 is 19 amino acids.

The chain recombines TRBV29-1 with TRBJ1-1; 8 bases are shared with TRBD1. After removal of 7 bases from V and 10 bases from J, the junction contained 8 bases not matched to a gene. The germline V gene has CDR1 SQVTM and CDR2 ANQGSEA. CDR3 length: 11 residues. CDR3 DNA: TGCAGCGCTCAGGGGGCGCAGGTAGCTTTCTTT. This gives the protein CSAQGAQVAFF.

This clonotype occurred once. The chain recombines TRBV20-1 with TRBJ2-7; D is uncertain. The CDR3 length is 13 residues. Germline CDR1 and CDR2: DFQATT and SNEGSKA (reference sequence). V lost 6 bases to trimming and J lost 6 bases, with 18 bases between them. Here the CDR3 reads CSANDQVLGEQYF. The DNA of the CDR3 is TGCAGTGCAAACGACCAGGTTCTTGGCGAGCAGTACTTC.

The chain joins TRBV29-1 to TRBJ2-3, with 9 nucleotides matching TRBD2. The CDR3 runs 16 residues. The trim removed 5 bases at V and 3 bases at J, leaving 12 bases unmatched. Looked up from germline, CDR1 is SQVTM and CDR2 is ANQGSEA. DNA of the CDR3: TGCAGCGTTCCCCGGTCGGCGGGAGGGGTAACAGATACGCAGTATTTT. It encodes CSVPRSAGGVTDTQYF.

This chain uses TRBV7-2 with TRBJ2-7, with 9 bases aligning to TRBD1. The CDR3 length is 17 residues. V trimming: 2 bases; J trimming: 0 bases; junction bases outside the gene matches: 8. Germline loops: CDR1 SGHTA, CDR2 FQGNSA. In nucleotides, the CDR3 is TGTGCCAGCAGCTTACCCCCCGAGGACAGGGGCTCCTACGAGCAGTACTTC. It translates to CASSLPPEDRGSYEQYF.